The rows below give T cell receptor beta chains drawn from one sample of a study of blood T cell repertoires in COVID-19. Data came from immunoSEQ multiplex PCR; TCRdb stores just in-frame clones and leaves some out. The sample carries approximately 170,000 clones, 85% to 90% recorded once. Source material: peripheral blood. These receptors were obtained from a young man with active or convalescent COVID-19. Each CDR3 is given with its conserved first and last residue. D genes are given only for firm matches. The size entry is marked missing in some rows and otherwise reads once, few, many or a size class.

abundance | j_gene | v_gene | d_gene | CDR3nt | CDR3aa
. | TRBJ2-1 | TRBV4-3 | TRBD2 | TGCGCCAGCAGCCCAAAAGGACTAGCGGCTGACAGTGAGCAGTTCTTC | CASSPKGLAADSEQFF
few | TRBJ1-5 | TRBV5-8 | . | TGTGCCAGTTCGAGACGCGGGATGAATCAGCCCCAGCATTTT | CASSRRGMNQPQHF
. | TRBJ2-3 | TRBV7-9 | . | TGTGCCAGCAGCTTAGTCCTTTCCGCAGATACGCAGTATTTT | CASSLVLSADTQYF
. | TRBJ1-2 | TRBV30 | . | TGTGCCTGGATCGCATTGGGAGGCCGCTATGGCTACACCTTC | CAWIALGGRYGYTF
. | TRBJ2-2 | TRBV14 | . | TGTGCCAGCAGCCCATCCATGAACACCGGGGAGCTGTTTTTT | CASSPSMNTGELFF
. | TRBJ2-1 | TRBV28 | . | TGTGCCAGCAGTCGCCGAGGGATTGAGTTTGATGAGCAGTTCTTC | CASSRRGIEFDEQFF
. | TRBJ1-4 | TRBV5-1 | TRBD1 | TGCGCCAGCAGATACGGACAGGGAGTTAATGAAAAACTGTTTTTT | CASRYGQGVNEKLFF
. | TRBJ1-1 | TRBV6-5 | . | TGTGCCAGCAGTTACTCGTCAGGGACTAACACTGAAGCTTTCTTT | CASSYSSGTNTEAFF
. | TRBJ1-3 | TRBV7-9 | . | TGTGCCAGCAGCTCGTGGGACACCCGCTCTGGAAACACCATATATTTT | CASSSWDTRSGNTIYF
. | TRBJ1-1 | TRBV10-2 | . | TGCGCCAGCAGTGAGATGGCGGGAAGAACTTTCTTT | CASSEMAGRTFF
. | TRBJ2-2 | TRBV9 | . | TGTGCCAGCAGCCCCCGACAGGCGAACACCGGGGAGCTGTTTTTT | CASSPRQANTGELFF
. | TRBJ2-3 | TRBV7-3 | . | TGTGCCAGCAGCTTAGCGGGCAGACTCACAGATACGCAGTATTTT | CASSLAGRLTDTQYF
. | TRBJ2-4 | TRBV11-3 | TRBD2 | TGTGCCAGCAGCTTAGAACGGGGGGGCAAAAACATTCAGTACTTC | CASSLERGGKNIQYF
. | TRBJ1-4 | TRBV4-1 | . | TGCGCCAGCAGCCAATCGGGGGAAAAACTGTTTTTT | CASSQSGEKLFF
few | TRBJ1-1 | TRBV11-2 | . | TGTGCCAGCAGACCCCCCTGGAGGGAGCCCACTGAAGCTTTCTTT | CASRPPWREPTEAFF
. | TRBJ2-1 | TRBV9 | TRBD1 | TGTGCCAGCATCTCGGACAGGATCTACCTCGAGCAGTTCTTC | CASISDRIYLEQFF
. | TRBJ2-7 | TRBV5-3 | . | TGTGCCAGAAGGTGGTCTACGACAGCTCTCTCCTACGAGCAGTACTTC | CARRWSTTALSYEQYF
. | TRBJ2-7 | TRBV10-3 | TRBD2 | TGTGCCATCAGTGCCAGGGCGGGAGAGGACGAGCAGTACTTC | CAISARAGEDEQYF
. | TRBJ2-5 | TRBV28 | . | TGTGCCAGCTCCATCCCACAAGAGACCCAGTACTTC | CASSIPQETQYF
. | TRBJ2-1 | TRBV6-5 | . | TGTGCCAGCAGTTACTCGTCAGGGGCCTCCTACAATGAGCAGTTCTTC | CASSYSSGASYNEQFF
. | TRBJ1-1 | TRBV30 | . | TGTGCCTCCTGGACGCCGGGAGGGAACACTGAAGCTTTCTTT | CASWTPGGNTEAFF
. | TRBJ1-4 | TRBV2 | . | TGTGCCAGCAGTGGGGCAGGGGCGGATGAAAAACTGTTTTTT | CASSGAGADEKLFF
. | TRBJ2-1 | TRBV21-1 | . | TGTGCCAGCAGTCAACGGGAGCGGGAGGTTTACAATGAGCAGTTCTTC | CASSQREREVYNEQFF
. | TRBJ2-1 | TRBV2 | . | TGTGCCAGCAGTCGGGACTCCAATGAGCAGTTCTTC | CASSRDSNEQFF
. | TRBJ1-1 | TRBV7-2 | . | TGTGCCAGCAGCCCCCCCCTCTTGACAGGGAACACTGAAGCTTTCTTT | CASSPPLLTGNTEAFF
once | TRBJ2-3 | TRBV5-5 | TRBD2 | TGTGCCAGCAGGCTGACTAGCGGGGGGTACACAGATACGCAGTATTTT | CASRLTSGGYTDTQYF
few | TRBJ1-4 | TRBV6-1 | TRBD1 | TGTGCCAGCAGTGAACGCGGGACAGGGGAGGGAAAACTGTTTTTT | CASSERGTGEGKLFF
. | TRBJ1-2 | TRBV5-5 | TRBD1 | TGTGCCAGCAGCTTGCAGCCCGGGACAGCTAACTATGGCTACACCTTC | CASSLQPGTANYGYTF
. | TRBJ2-1 | TRBV28 | . | TGTGCCAGCACTCCGGTTGGGGGGGCTTCGAAGCAGTTCTTC | CASTPVGGASKQFF
. | TRBJ1-6 | TRBV7-2 | . | TGTGCCAGCAGCCCCTGGGCGGGCAGAGTATATTCCGGGAATTCACCCCTCCACTTT | CASSPWAGRVYSGNSPLHF
. | TRBJ2-5 | TRBV25-1 | TRBD2 | TGTGCCAGCAGTGAGGGTCGACTAGCGAAGGAGACCCAGTACTTC | CASSEGRLAKETQYF
. | TRBJ2-1 | TRBV6-5 | TRBD1 | TGTGCCAGCAGCATAGACAGGGTTGAGCAGTTCTTC | CASSIDRVEQFF
. | TRBJ1-2 | TRBV5-1 | . | TGCGCCAGCAGCTTGTCAGGGATCCTCTATGGCTACACCTTC | CASSLSGILYGYTF
. | TRBJ2-2 | TRBV6-4 | . | TGTGCCAGCAGAGCGACTGAACCTATCACCGGGGAGCTGTTTTTT | CASRATEPITGELFF
. | TRBJ1-2 | TRBV11-2 | TRBD1 | TGTGCCAGCAGCCTCCGGGACAGGGGGCAACATGGCTACACCTTC | CASSLRDRGQHGYTF
. | TRBJ1-5 | TRBV2 | . | TGTGCCAGCACCCCAACGGGGAATCAGCCCCAGCATTTT | CASTPTGNQPQHF
. | TRBJ2-1 | TRBV6-2/TRBV6-3 | TRBD2 | TGTGCCAGCAGTGGGCTAACTAGCGGGTACCCCAATGAGCAGTTCTTC | CASSGLTSGYPNEQFF
. | TRBJ1-1 | TRBV18 | TRBD1 | TGTGCCAGCTCACCTACCGGACAGGACGCTGAAGCTTTCTTT | CASSPTGQDAEAFF
. | TRBJ1-1 | TRBV9 | . | TGTGCCAGCAGCCGGACGACAGGAGACGGGGACACTGAAGCTTTCTTT | CASSRTTGDGDTEAFF
. | TRBJ2-5 | TRBV5-4 | TRBD2 | TGTGCCAGCACCCTCGGGCTAGCGGCACAAGAGACCCAGTACTTC | CASTLGLAAQETQYF
. | TRBJ2-1 | TRBV9 | . | TGTGCCAGCAGCGTAAGCCCCGCCGGTGAGCAGTTCTTC | CASSVSPAGEQFF
. | TRBJ1-1 | TRBV6-5 | . | TGTGCCAGCAGTTCGTGGACAGAGACGAACACTGAAGCTTTCTTT | CASSSWTETNTEAFF
. | TRBJ1-1 | TRBV11-2 | TRBD1 | TGTGCCAGCAGCAAGATTCCGGACAGGGAGACTGAAGCTTTCTTT | CASSKIPDRETEAFF
few | TRBJ1-2 | TRBV6-5 | . | TGTGCCAGTACAGGGTTCGGGAACTATGGCTACACCTTC | CASTGFGNYGYTF
. | TRBJ2-5 | TRBV5-8 | . | TGTGCCAGCAGCTTGGAACCGACAGACCAAGAGACCCAGTACTTC | CASSLEPTDQETQYF
. | TRBJ1-1 | TRBV4-2 | . | TGTGCCAGCAGCCAAGATCTTCCCAGTTACACTGAAGCTTTCTTT | CASSQDLPSYTEAFF